The clone carrying this T cell receptor beta chain was counted many times. TCRdb recomputed calls from the 5' RACE reads with MiXCR, one row per CDR3 protein. The sample holds about 53,000 distinct CDR3 sequences; 8% to 9% are singletons and the top ten take roughly 2%. Time point reported: longitudinal time-point 3. Germline V gene data show CDR1 as MNHEY and CDR2 as SMNVEV (reference sequence). V shed 6 bases and J shed 7 bases, with 22 bases lying between them. The CDR3 spans 16 residues. This entry comes from a study of neurological immune-mediated disorders. The sequenced sample was PBMCs. The chain combines TRBV27 with TRBJ2-1; a weak D match, TRBD2 (6 bases). This receptor was obtained from a woman in her thirties or forties in good health. The CDR3 coding sequence is TGTGCCAGCAGACAGAAGCTAGCGCTCCCGGGAAATGAGCAGTTCTTC. The encoded protein is CASRQKLALPGNEQFF.